The present T cell receptor beta chain was sequenced within a study of beta chain features in type 1 diabetes. Whole-study results and caveats: More deletions and fewer insertions at VDJ junctions were seen in type 1 diabetes patients. Sequencing the cDNA could make cells with high TCR expression show up more than they should.

Expressed TCRB transcripts were sequenced, since all the RNA that had been isolated was reverse transcribed. Several million reads per sample on average were obtained from naive, central memory and regulatory T cell samples. Sequenced by immunoSEQ multiplex PCR; TCRdb stores in-frame clones only, minus some. The sample shows hundreds of thousands of clones, 14% of them seen only once. Trimming removed 3 bases from V and 7 bases from J, with 10 bases in between. Germline CDR1 MNHNY, CDR2 SVGAGI (reference sequence). CDR3 size: 14 residues. In total, each donor contributed a single heparinised blood draw that averaged about 120 mL. As to this clone: Its antigen is currently unknown.

The V gene is TRBV6-6, the J gene TRBJ1-6; D gene uncertain. The origin of this receptor is a young man in good health. The source material was central memory CD4+ T cells from blood. The CDR3 nucleotides read TGTGCCAGCAGTTATAGGCGGGAAAATTCACCCCTCCACTTT. Residues: CASSYRRENSPLHF.